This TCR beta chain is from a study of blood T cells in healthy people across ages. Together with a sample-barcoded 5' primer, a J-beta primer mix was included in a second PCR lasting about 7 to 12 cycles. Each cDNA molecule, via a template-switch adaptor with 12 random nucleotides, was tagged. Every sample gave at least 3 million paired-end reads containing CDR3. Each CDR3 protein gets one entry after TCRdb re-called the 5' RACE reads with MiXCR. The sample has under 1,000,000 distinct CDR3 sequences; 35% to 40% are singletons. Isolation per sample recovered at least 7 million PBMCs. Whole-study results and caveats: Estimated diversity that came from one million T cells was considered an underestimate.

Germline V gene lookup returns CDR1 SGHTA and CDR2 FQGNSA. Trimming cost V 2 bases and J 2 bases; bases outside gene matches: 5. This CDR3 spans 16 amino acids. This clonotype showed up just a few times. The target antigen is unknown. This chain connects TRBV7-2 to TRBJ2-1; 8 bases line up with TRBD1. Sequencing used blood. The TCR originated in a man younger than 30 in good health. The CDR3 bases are TGTGCCAGCAGCTTATGGGGGACAGGTCCCTACAATGAGCAGTTCTTC. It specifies CASSLWGTGPYNEQFF.